Sequencing of this TCR beta chain was carried out in a study of control samples from healthy donors and cancer patients. This CDR3 has 16 amino acids. CDR1 and CDR2 from the germline V gene are LGHDT and YNNKEL (reference sequence). The germline V and J ends were trimmed by 4 bases and 4 bases, with 19 bases remaining between them. Produced via immunoSEQ multiplex PCR; TCRdb's table is partial and in-frame only. The sample contains under 450,000 clones, 75% to 95% of which appear only once. The chain joins TRBV3-1 (or the pseudogene TRBV3-2) to TRBJ1-1; D is uncertain. The material sequenced was PBMCs. The receptor was isolated from a man in his forties with head and neck cancer. The CDR3 spells CASSPVKRTPPTEAFF. As DNA, the CDR3 is TGTGCCAGCAGCCCGGTAAAAAGGACTCCCCCCACTGAAGCTTTCTTT.